The clone carrying this T cell receptor (beta chain) has only a few counts. A much larger clone sits a single nucleotide away, making a read error possible. TCRdb analysed the 5' RACE reads with MiXCR anew, one entry per CDR3 protein. The top ten clones hold 2.5% to 4% of a sample with nearly 55,000 distinct CDR3 sequences, around 24% of them seen once. CDR1 is SGDLS, CDR2 YYNGEE, per germline. This CDR3 contains 13 residues. Sequences were obtained from tumor-infiltrating naive CD4+ T cells sorted from the breast tumor. As to subset: naive CD4+ T cells, CD4+CD45RA+CD25-. This sequence joins TRBV9 and TRBJ1-2; the D is unclear. This receptor was obtained from a female donor with breast cancer. CDR3 nucleotides: TGTGCCAGCGGCGTGCCGGGCGTCTATGGCTACACCTTC. It encodes CASGVPGVYGYTF.